This T cell receptor beta chain is drawn from a study of blood T cell repertoires in COVID-19. Seattle's cohort entered during active infection and was followed longitudinally. Methods used by the authors: Estimation of nucleated cell counts was performed using reference gene primer amplification. Libraries were prepared by immunoSEQ multiplex PCR; TCRdb keeps only in-frame clonotypes and omits some of them. V, J and clone size are taken as reported in that table, and D and trimming were inferred from the DNA itself. The table has 150,000 to 180,000 clones, 70% to 90% seen once. The ends were cut back, 3 bases at V and 6 bases at J, with 6 bases in the middle. The length of the CDR3 is 13 residues. The germline gives CDR1 SGHTA, CDR2 FQGNSA.

This chain connects TRBV7-2 to TRBJ1-6; D gene unclear. The sequence derives from an older woman with COVID-19, enrolled during active disease. Specimen: peripheral blood. CDR3 residues: CASSFYSNSPLHF. The CDR3, as DNA: TGTGCCAGCAGCTTCTACAGTAATTCACCCCTCCACTTT. Filled out from reference TRBV7-2 and TRBJ1-6, the complete variable domain reads GAGVSQSPSNKVTEKGKDVELRCDPISGHTALYWYRQSLGQGLEFLIYFQGNSAPDKSGLPSDRFSAERTGGSVSTLTIQRTQQEDSAVYLCASSFYSNSPLHFGNGTRLTVT.